Following are 9 T cell receptor beta chains from one sample sequenced in a study of neurological immune-mediated disorders (dated 2019 in TCRdb). Library creation used 5' RACE. These reads were obtained on an Illumina HiSeq 2500. The public reads were reanalyzed by TCRdb: fastp trimming at Q25, MiXCR alignment, in-frame beta chains only. Each record represents a unique CDR3 protein, reported with the most common genes and DNA among its rows. The sample table lists tens of thousands of distinct CDR3 sequences, under 4.5% of them with a count of one. The top ten constitute around 3.1% of the sample. Sequencing was done on a sample of PBMCs. The receptor source for this set is a woman aged 45-65 years with multiple sclerosis.

This clonotype was seen ten or more times. The chain carries TRBV2 and TRBJ2-1; 9 nucleotides align to TRBD2. The trim removed 3 bases at V and 4 bases at J, leaving 7 bases unmatched. This CDR3 region has 16 residues. In germline, CDR1 is SNHLY, CDR2 FYNNEI. The CDR3 reads CASSDPGTSIYNEQFF. The CDR3 bases are TGTGCCAGCAGTGACCCTGGGACTAGCATATACAATGAGCAGTTCTTC. Looking up the rest from reference TRBV2 and TRBJ2-1 gives the full variable domain: EPEVTQTPSHQVTQMGQEVILRCVPISNHLYFYWYRQILGQKVEFLVSFYNNEISEKSEIFDDQFSVERPDGSNFTLKIRSTKLEDSAMYFCASSDPGTSIYNEQFFGPGTRLTVL.

The gene calls are TRBV2 and TRBJ1-5; no definite D call. Trimming pared 3 bases from V and 0 bases from J, leaving 9 bases between. This CDR3 spans 15 amino acids. CDR1 and CDR2 from the germline V gene are SNHLY and FYNNEI. The CDR3 bases are TGTGCCAGCAGTGACAGCGAAGATAGCAATCAGCCCCAGCATTTT. Amino acids: CASSDSEDSNQPQHF. Filled out from reference TRBV2 and TRBJ1-5, the complete variable domain reads EPEVTQTPSHQVTQMGQEVILRCVPISNHLYFYWYRQILGQKVEFLVSFYNNEISEKSEIFDDQFSVERPDGSNFTLKIRSTKLEDSAMYFCASSDSEDSNQPQHFGDGTRLSIL.

Ten or more counts support this clonotype. J is TRBJ2-2 and V is TRBV20-1; 8 bases map to TRBD1. Per germline, CDR1 DFQATT and CDR2 SNEGSKA (reference sequence). The ends lost 1 base at V and 2 bases at J; junction bases unmatched: 6. The CDR3 has 16 residues. The CDR3 DNA reads as TGCAGTGCTAGAGCCGTAGACAGGGGAAACACCGGGGAGCTGTTTTTT. As protein: CSARAVDRGNTGELFF.

This clonotype was found many times. The chain carries TRBV20-1 and TRBJ2-5; 15 nucleotides line up with TRBD2. CDR1 is DFQATT, CDR2 SNEGSKA, per germline (reference sequence). With 7 bases clipped from V and 3 bases from J, the junction kept 6 bases outside the gene matches. The CDR3 consists of 15 residues. As DNA, the CDR3 is TGCAGTGTTTCGAGGACTAGCGGGGGGGAAGAGACCCAGTACTTC. Translated, it gives CSVSRTSGGEETQYF.

J is TRBJ1-2 and V is TRBV5-1, with D perhaps matching TRBD1 (6 bases). Germline V gene sequence: CDR1 SGHRS, CDR2 YFSETQ. Trimming cost V 0 bases and J 0 bases, with 15 bases left between them. The CDR3 totals 17 residues. CDR3 protein: CASSLEGGGHTNYGYTF. The CDR3 coding sequence is TGCGCCAGCAGCTTGGAAGGGGGAGGGCATACTAACTATGGCTACACCTTC.

This clonotype was counted many times. This chain links TRBV27 with TRBJ1-1; TRBD1 agrees at 9 bases. J gave up 5 bases and V 4 bases, and 5 bases lay outside the gene matches. The germline V gene has CDR1 MNHEY and CDR2 SMNVEV (reference sequence). This CDR3 region has 14 residues. CDR3 DNA: TGTGCCAGCAGTTCCTGGACAGGGGATACTGAAGCTTTCTTT. This gives the protein CASSSWTGDTEAFF.

This clonotype was counted ten times or more. The J gene is TRBJ1-4, the V gene TRBV20-1; tentative D call: TRBD1 (5 bases). In germline, CDR1 is DFQATT, CDR2 SNEGSKA (reference sequence). There are 13 residues in the CDR3. The V end was cut by 1 base, the J end by 7 bases, with 10 bases between. The CDR3 sequence: CSARGGASEKLFF. The DNA of the CDR3 is TGCAGTGCTAGAGGAGGGGCGAGTGAAAAACTGTTTTTT.

This clonotype was recorded at least ten times. J is TRBJ2-1 and V is TRBV9; no firm D call. The germline V gene encodes CDR1 SGDLS and CDR2 YYNGEE. V gave up 0 bases and J gave up 4 bases, with 2 bases separating them. This CDR3 is 12 amino acids long. The CDR3: CASSVGYNEQFF. The CDR3 DNA follows: TGTGCCAGCAGCGTAGGTTACAATGAGCAGTTCTTC. The variable domain in full, with the rest retrieved from reference TRBV9 and TRBJ2-1, is DSGVTQTPKHLITATGQRVTLRCSPRSGDLSVYWYQQSLDQGLQFLIQYYNGEERAKGNILERFSAQQFPDLHSELNLSSLELGDSALYFCASSVGYNEQFFGPGTRLTVL.

This clonotype was counted many times. V usage is TRBV20-1 and J usage is TRBJ2-3; TRBD2 is a possible D gene (6 bases). This CDR3 spans 14 amino acids. Trimming took 4 bases from V and 0 from J, leaving 11 bases between them. Per germline, CDR1 DFQATT and CDR2 SNEGSKA (reference sequence). The CDR3 DNA reads TGCAGTGCTAATGGCGGAGGGAGCACAGATACGCAGTATTTT. It codes for CSANGGGSTDTQYF.